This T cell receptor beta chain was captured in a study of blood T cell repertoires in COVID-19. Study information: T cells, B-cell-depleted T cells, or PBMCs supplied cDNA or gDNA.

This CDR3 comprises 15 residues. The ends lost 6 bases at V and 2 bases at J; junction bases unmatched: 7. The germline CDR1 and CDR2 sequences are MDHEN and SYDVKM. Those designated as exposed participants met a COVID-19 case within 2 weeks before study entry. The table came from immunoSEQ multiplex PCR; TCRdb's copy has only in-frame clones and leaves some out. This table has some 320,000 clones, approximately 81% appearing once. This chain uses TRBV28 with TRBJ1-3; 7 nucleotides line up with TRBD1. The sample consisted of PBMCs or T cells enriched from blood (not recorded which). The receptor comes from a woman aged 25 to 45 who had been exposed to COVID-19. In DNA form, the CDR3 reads TGTGCCAGCAGGGACCGGACAGGAACTGGAAACACCATATATTTT. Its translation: CASRDRTGTGNTIYF.